Each of the 13 T cell receptor beta chains below was sequenced from the same sample in a study of blood T cells in healthy people across ages. The use of a sample-barcoded 5' primer and a J-beta primer mix characterized a second PCR of about 6 to 11 cycles. TCRdb recomputed calls from the 5' RACE reads with MiXCR, one row per CDR3 protein. The repertoire holds about 1.1 million distinct CDR3 sequences, with approximately 38% as singletons. The sequenced sample consisted of blood. Receptors originate from a man in his late teens or twenties in good health.

This clonotype has a handful of counts. V usage is TRBV6-1 and J usage is TRBJ2-1; 7 bases fit TRBD2. The length of the CDR3 is 13 residues. Germline values: CDR1 MNHNS, CDR2 SASEGT. V gave up 6 bases and J gave up 10 bases; unmatched junction bases: 9. The DNA of the CDR3 is TGTGCCAGCAGGGAGCTATCGGGAGGAGAGCAGTTCTTC. This translates into CASRELSGGEQFF.

In its sample, this clonotype was seen a few times. This rearrangement joins TRBV7-2 to TRBJ2-4; 8 positions agree with TRBD1. The CDR3 contains 16 residues. J lost 1 base, V lost 4 bases, and 6 bases had no gene match. The V gene's germline CDR1 is SGHTA and CDR2 FQGNSA. The CDR3 coding sequence is TGTGCCAGCAGCTCCCCGGACAGGGCTGCCAAAAACATTCAGTACTTC. This translates into CASSSPDRAAKNIQYF.

The gene calls are TRBV7-9 and TRBJ1-1; tentative D call: TRBD1 (5 bases). From germline, CDR1 is SEHNR and CDR2 FQNEAQ (reference sequence). The V end was cut by 6 bases, the J end by 1 base, with 15 bases between. The CDR3 extends over 15 amino acids. Here the CDR3 reads CASRIPGRTNTEAFF. DNA of the CDR3: TGTGCCAGCAGGATACCAGGGCGGACGAACACTGAAGCTTTCTTT.

This clonotype was seen repeatedly, ten times or more. The chain joins TRBV4-3 to TRBJ2-4; D is perhaps TRBD1 (5 bases). This CDR3 has 14 amino acids. V shed 0 bases and J shed 15 bases, with 18 bases lying between them. The germline V gene encodes CDR1 LGHNA and CDR2 YSLEER. CDR3 loop: CASSQDRGPRFLYF. The CDR3, as DNA: TGCGCCAGCAGCCAAGATAGGGGCCCACGCTTTCTGTACTTC.

This chain joins TRBV6-1 and TRBJ2-3; 10 bases agree with TRBD2. The CDR3 is 17 residues long. Trimming at V came to 3 bases and at J to 2 bases, leaving 8 bases not matched to a gene. CDR1 and CDR2 (germline): MNHNS, SASEGT. The CDR3 region is CASSDLERGGITDTQYF. As DNA, the CDR3 is TGTGCCAGCAGTGACCTAGAGCGGGGGGGAATCACAGATACGCAGTATTTT.

This rearrangement joins TRBV2 to TRBJ2-1, with D perhaps matching TRBD1 or TRBD2 (5 bases each). V was pared by 8 bases and J by 0 bases, with 17 bases between. The CDR3 totals 16 residues. CDR1 is SNHLY and CDR2 is FYNNEI in the germline V gene. The CDR3 sequence is CASGSGIGTSYNEQFF. CDR3 in DNA: TGTGCCAGCGGTAGTGGAATAGGGACCTCCTACAATGAGCAGTTCTTC.

V usage is TRBV6-2 or TRBV6-3 and J usage is TRBJ2-2, with 7 bases that match TRBD1. J lost 0 bases, V lost 11 bases, and 12 bases had no gene match. In germline, CDR1 is MNHEY, CDR2 SVGEGT. This CDR3 has 16 amino acids. The CDR3 protein is CAVEQGNEANTGELFF. The CDR3 DNA reads TGTGCCGTCGAACAGGGGAACGAGGCGAACACCGGGGAGCTGTTTTTT.

V gene TRBV18 combines with J gene TRBJ2-5; the D is unclear. V was cut by 2 bases and J by 3 bases, with 13 bases left in between. The CDR3 covers 15 residues. Germline CDR1 is KGHSH and CDR2 is LQKENI. The CDR3 spells CASSPGHRSKETQYF. CDR3 in DNA: TGTGCCAGCTCACCAGGGCACCGATCCAAAGAGACCCAGTACTTC.

V gene TRBV19 combines with J gene TRBJ2-7; 8 bases fit TRBD2. Matching the DNA end better, TRBJ2-4 makes the J call doubtful. The CDR3 extends over 13 amino acids. CDR1 and CDR2 from the germline V gene are LNHDA and SQIVND (reference sequence). CDR3 amino acids: CASSMRGVVIQYF. The CDR3 nucleotides are TGTGCCAGTAGTATGCGGGGGGTAGTCATTCAGTACTTC.

The chain uses TRBV20-1 and TRBJ2-1; 9 bases agree with TRBD1. The DNA end lines up better with TRBJ2-7; the J call may be wrong. CDR3 length equals 17 residues. The germline gives CDR1 DFQATT, CDR2 SNEGSKA (reference sequence). CDR3 sequence: CSAPPTGGTLSYNEQYF. CDR3 nucleotide sequence: TGCAGTGCTCCCCCGACAGGGGGAACCCTAAGCTACAATGAGCAGTACTTC.

This clonotype came up a few times. This rearrangement joins TRBV5-6 to TRBJ2-7; D possibly corresponds to TRBD1 (6 bases). The CDR3 loop spans 14 amino acids. The V end was cut by 2 bases, the J end by 6 bases, with 15 bases between. Germline CDR1 reads SGHDT; CDR2 reads YYEEEE. The CDR3 DNA is TGTGCCAGCAGCTTCGAGACAGGAACAGGCGAGCAGTACTTC. This codes for CASSFETGTGEQYF.

J is TRBJ2-3 and V is TRBV29-1, with TRBD2 as a possible D gene (6 bases). The CDR3 contains 14 residues. The germline V gene encodes CDR1 SQVTM and CDR2 ANQGSEA. The germline V and J ends were trimmed by 4 bases and 4 bases, with 15 bases remaining between them. The CDR3 bases are TGCAGCGTTGGTCGCGGGGTTGGGGCAGATACGCAGTATTTT. As protein: CSVGRGVGADTQYF.

This clonotype has only a few counts. The V call is TRBV4-3, the J call TRBJ2-3, with D tentatively TRBD2 (7 bases). The CDR3 contains 15 residues. Germline V gives CDR1 LGHNA, CDR2 YSLEER. V was cut by 0 bases and J by 7 bases, with 14 bases left in between. The CDR3 DNA sequence: TGCGCCAGCAGCCAAGATAGAGGGGGGGCCAATACGCAGTATTTT. It encodes CASSQDRGGANTQYF.